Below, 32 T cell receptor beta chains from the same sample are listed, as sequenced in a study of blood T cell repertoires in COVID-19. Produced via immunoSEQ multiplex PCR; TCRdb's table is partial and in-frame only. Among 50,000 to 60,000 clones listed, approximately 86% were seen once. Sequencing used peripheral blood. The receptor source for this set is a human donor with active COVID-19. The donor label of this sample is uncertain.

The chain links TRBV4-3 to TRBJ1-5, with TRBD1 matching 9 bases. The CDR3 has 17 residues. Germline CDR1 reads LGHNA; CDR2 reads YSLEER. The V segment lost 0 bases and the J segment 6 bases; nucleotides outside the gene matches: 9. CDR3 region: CASSQEFGTGLRQPQHF. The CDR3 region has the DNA TGCGCCAGCAGCCAAGAATTCGGGACAGGGTTACGTCAGCCCCAGCATTTT.

CDR3 coding DNA: TGTGCCAGCAGCCGAAATGGGGCAGGGGTATGGTATGGCTACACCTTC. It yields the protein CASSRNGAGVWYGYTF. V and J are TRBV3-1 (or the pseudogene TRBV3-2) and TRBJ1-2, with D possibly being TRBD1 (6 bases). The V gene's germline CDR1 is LGHDT and CDR2 YNNKEL (reference sequence). The CDR3 extends over 16 amino acids. V was shortened by 4 bases and J by 5 bases, with 20 bases between the two germline ends.

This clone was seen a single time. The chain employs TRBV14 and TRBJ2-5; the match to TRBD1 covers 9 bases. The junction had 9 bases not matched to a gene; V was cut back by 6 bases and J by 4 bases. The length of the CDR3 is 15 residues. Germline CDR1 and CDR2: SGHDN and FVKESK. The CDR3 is CASSQYRGLRETQYF. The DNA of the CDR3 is TGTGCCAGCAGTCAATACAGGGGGCTCCGAGAGACCCAGTACTTC.

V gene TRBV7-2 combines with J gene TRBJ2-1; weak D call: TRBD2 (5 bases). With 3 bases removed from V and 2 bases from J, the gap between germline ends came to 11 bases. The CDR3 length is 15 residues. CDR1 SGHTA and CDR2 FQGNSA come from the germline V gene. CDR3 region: CASSFGGYPYNEQFF. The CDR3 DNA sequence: TGTGCCAGCAGCTTCGGCGGGTACCCCTACAATGAGCAGTTCTTC.

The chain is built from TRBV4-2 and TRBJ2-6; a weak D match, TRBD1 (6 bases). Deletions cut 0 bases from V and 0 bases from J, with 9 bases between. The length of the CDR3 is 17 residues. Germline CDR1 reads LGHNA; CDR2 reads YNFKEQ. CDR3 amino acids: CASSQDGDNSGANVLTF. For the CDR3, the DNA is TGTGCCAGCAGCCAAGATGGGGACAACTCTGGGGCCAACGTCCTGACTTTC.

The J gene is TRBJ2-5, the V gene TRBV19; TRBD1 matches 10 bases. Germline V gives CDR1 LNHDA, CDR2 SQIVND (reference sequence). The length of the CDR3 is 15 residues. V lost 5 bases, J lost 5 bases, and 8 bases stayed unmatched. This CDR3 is CASSPRQGAGETQYF. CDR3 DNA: TGTGCCAGTAGTCCGCGACAGGGGGCTGGGGAGACCCAGTACTTC.

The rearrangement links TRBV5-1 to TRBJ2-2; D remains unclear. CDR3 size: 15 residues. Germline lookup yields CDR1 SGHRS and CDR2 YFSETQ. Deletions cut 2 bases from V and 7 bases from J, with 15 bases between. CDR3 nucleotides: TGCGCCAGCAGCTTAGGAGTCCTCCGGAACGGGGAGCTGTTTTTT. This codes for CASSLGVLRNGELFF. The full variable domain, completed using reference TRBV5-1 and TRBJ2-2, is KAGVTQTPRYLIKTRGQQVTLSCSPISGHRSVSWYQQTPGQGLQFLFEYFSETQRNKGNFPGRFSGRQFSNSRSEMNVSTLELGDSALYLCASSLGVLRNGELFFGEGSRLTVL.

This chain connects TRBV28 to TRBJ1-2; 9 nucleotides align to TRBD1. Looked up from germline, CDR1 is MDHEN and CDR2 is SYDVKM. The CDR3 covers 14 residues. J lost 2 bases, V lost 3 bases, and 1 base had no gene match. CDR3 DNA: TGTGCCAGCAGTTTGACAGGGGGGAACTATGGCTACACCTTC. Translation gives CASSLTGGNYGYTF.

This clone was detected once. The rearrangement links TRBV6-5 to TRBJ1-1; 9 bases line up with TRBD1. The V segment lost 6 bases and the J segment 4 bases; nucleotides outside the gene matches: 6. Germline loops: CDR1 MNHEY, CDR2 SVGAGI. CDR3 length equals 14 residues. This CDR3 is CASRRDRVGTEAFF. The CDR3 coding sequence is TGTGCCAGCAGACGGGACAGGGTGGGCACTGAAGCTTTCTTT.

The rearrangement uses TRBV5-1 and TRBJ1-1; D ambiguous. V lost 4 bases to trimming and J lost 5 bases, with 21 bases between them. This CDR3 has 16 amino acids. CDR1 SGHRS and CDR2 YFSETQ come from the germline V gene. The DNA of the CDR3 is TGCGCCAGCAGCCTGGGCCCCCGGGCCGGGGTAACTGAAGCTTTCTTT. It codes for CASSLGPRAGVTEAFF.

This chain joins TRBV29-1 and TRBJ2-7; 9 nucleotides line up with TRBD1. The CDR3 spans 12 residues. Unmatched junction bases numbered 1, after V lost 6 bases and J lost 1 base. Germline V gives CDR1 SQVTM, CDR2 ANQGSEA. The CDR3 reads CSVGTGSYEQYF. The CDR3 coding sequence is TGCAGCGTGGGGACAGGGTCCTACGAGCAGTACTTC.

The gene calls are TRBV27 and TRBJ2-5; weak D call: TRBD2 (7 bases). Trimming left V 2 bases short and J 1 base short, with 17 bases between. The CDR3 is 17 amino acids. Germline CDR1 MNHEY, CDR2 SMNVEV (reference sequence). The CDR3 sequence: CASSLKGRGASQETQYF. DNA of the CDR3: TGTGCCAGCAGTTTAAAGGGTCGGGGGGCTTCCCAAGAGACCCAGTACTTC.

The CDR3 loop reads CASSPTSGRAGIDTQYF. In DNA, the CDR3 is TGTGCCAGCAGCCCCACTAGCGGGAGGGCCGGGATAGATACGCAGTATTTT. This chain connects TRBV7-3 to TRBJ2-3, with 13 bases matching TRBD2. With 5 bases clipped from V and 5 bases from J, the junction kept 10 bases outside the gene matches. The CDR3 spans 17 residues. CDR1 is SGHTA and CDR2 is FQGTGA in the germline V gene.

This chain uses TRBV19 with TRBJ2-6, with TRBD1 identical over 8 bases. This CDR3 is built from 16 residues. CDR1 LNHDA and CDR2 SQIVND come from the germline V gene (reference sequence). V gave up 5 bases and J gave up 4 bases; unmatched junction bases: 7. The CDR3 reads CASSSWTGSGANVLTF. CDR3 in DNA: TGTGCCAGTAGTTCTTGGACAGGGTCCGGGGCCAACGTCCTGACTTTC.

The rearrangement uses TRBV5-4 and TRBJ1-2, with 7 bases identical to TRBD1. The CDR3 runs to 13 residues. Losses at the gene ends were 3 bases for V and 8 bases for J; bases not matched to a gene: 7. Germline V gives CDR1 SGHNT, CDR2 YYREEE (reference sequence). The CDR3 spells CASSSTGSEGYTF. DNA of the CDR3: TGTGCCAGCAGCTCGACAGGGTCAGAGGGCTACACCTTC.

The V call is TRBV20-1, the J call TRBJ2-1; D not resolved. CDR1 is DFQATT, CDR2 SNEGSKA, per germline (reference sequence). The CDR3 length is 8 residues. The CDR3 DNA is TGCGCCACAGCTGAGCAGTTCTTC. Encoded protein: CATAEQFF.

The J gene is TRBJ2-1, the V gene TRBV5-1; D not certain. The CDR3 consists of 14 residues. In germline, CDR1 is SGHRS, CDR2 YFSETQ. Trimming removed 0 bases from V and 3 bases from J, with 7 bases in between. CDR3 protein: CASSLVGNYNEQFF. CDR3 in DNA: TGCGCCAGCAGCTTGGTTGGCAACTACAATGAGCAGTTCTTC.

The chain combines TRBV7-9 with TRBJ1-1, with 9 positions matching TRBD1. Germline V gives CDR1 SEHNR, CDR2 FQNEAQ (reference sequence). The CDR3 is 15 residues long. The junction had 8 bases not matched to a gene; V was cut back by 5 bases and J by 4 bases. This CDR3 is CASSKSGTGLTEAFF. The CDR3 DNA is TGTGCCAGCAGCAAATCCGGGACAGGGCTCACTGAAGCTTTCTTT.

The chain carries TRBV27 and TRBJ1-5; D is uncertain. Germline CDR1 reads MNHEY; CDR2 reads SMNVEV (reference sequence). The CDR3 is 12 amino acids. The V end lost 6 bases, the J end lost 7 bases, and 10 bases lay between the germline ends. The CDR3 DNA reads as TGTGCCAGCAGCCCGAGAGGCCAGCCCCAGCATTTT. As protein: CASSPRGQPQHF.

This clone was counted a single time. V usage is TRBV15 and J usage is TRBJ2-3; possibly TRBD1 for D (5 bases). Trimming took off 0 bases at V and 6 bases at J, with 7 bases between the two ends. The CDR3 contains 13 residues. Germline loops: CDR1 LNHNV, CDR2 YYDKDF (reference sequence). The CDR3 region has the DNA TGTGCCACCAGCAGAGAGGGGCTTGATACGCAGTATTTT. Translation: CATSREGLDTQYF.

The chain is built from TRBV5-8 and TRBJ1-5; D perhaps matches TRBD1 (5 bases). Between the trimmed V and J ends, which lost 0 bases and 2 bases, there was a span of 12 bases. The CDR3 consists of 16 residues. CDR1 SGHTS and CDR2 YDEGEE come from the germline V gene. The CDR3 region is CASSLGIGVGNQPQHF. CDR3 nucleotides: TGTGCCAGCAGCTTGGGCATAGGGGTAGGCAATCAGCCCCAGCATTTT.

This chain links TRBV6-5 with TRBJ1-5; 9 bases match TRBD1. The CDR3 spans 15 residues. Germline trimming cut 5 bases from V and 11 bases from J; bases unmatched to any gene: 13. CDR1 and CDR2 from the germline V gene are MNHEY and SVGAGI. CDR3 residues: CASSRGTGSIKAQHF. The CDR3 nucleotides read TGTGCCAGCAGTCGGGGGACAGGGTCAATTAAGGCCCAGCATTTT.

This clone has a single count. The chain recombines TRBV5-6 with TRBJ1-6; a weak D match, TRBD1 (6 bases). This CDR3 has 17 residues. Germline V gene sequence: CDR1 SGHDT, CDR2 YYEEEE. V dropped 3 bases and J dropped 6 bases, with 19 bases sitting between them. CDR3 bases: TGTGCCAGCAGCTGGCCGGGAACAGGGATTCTTAATTCACCCCTCCACTTT. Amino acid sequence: CASSWPGTGILNSPLHF.

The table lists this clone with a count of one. DNA of the CDR3: TGCAGTGCTGCGTGGGAGACCCAGTACTTC. It specifies CSAAWETQYF. This sequence joins TRBV20-1 and TRBJ2-5; D gene uncertain. Trimming stripped 5 bases from V and 5 bases from J, with 6 bases between. Germline CDR1 is DFQATT and CDR2 is SNEGSKA (reference sequence). The CDR3 totals 10 residues.

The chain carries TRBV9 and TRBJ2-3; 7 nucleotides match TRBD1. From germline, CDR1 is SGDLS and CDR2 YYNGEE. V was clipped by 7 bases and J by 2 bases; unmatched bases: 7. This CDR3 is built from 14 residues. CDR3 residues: CASPRDRDTDTQYF. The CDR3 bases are TGTGCCAGCCCGAGAGACAGGGACACAGATACGCAGTATTTT.

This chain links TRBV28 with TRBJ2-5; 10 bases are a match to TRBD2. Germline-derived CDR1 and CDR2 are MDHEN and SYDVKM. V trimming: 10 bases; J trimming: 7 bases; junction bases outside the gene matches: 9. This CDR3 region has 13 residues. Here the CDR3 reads CATLAGVYGTQYF. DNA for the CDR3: TGTGCCACCCTAGCGGGAGTTTATGGGACCCAGTACTTC.

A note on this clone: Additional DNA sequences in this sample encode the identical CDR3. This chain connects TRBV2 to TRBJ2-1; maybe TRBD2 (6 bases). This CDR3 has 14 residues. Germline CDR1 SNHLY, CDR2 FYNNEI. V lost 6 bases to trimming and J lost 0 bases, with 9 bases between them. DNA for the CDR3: TGTGCCAGCAGCCTCGGGGGCTCCTACAATGAGCAGTTCTTC. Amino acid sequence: CASSLGGSYNEQFF.

The CDR3 region has the DNA TGCGCCAGCAGCCATCGCCCAGACAGGGGGGTTAGCGGGACTAGCACAGATACGCAGTATTTT. Its translation: CASSHRPDRGVSGTSTDTQYF. The V gene is TRBV4-1, the J gene TRBJ2-3; possibly TRBD1 for D (9 bases). V lost 3 bases and J 0 bases, leaving 28 bases between the germline ends. The CDR3 loop spans 21 amino acids. Germline V gives CDR1 MGHRA, CDR2 YSYEKL.

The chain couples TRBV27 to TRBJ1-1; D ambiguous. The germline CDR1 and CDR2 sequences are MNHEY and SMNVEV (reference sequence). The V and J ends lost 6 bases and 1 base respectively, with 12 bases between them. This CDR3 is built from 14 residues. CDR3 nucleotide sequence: TGTGCCAGCAGCCTCGTCGGGGAGAACACTGAAGCTTTCTTT. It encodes CASSLVGENTEAFF.

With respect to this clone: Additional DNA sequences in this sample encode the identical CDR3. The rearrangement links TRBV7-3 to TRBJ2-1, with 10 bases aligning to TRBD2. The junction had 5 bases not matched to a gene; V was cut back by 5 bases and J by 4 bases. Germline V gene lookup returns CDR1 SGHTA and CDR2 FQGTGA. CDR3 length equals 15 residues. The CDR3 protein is CASSLLAGAYNEQFF. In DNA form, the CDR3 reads TGTGCCAGCAGCCTCCTAGCGGGAGCGTACAATGAGCAGTTCTTC.

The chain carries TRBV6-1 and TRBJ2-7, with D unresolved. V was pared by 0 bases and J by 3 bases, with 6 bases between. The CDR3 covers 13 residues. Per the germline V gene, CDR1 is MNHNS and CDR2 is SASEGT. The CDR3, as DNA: TGTGCCAGCAGTGAAGCCCCCAGCTACGAGCAGTACTTC. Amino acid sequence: CASSEAPSYEQYF.

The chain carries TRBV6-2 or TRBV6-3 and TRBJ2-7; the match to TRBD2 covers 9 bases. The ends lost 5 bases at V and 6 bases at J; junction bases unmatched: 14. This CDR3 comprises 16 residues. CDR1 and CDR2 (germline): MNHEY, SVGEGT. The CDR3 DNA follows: TGTGCCAGCAGTCGAGCCTTAGCGGGAGTCTCTTCCGAGCAGTACTTC. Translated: CASSRALAGVSSEQYF.